This T cell receptor (beta chain) was found in a study of untreated major depressive disorder (dated by TCRdb to 2016 to 2019). For the wider study: A cross-sectional case-control design was used to compare T cell phenotype and TCR repertoire between antidepressant-free major depressive disorder patients and individually matched non-depressed controls. The sequencing was a follow-up to the differences in Vbeta 5.1, Vbeta 11 and Vbeta 22 usage that flow cytometry had picked up across the whole cohort. Results and caveats for the whole study, not just this receptor: In CD4+ T cells, sequencing confirmed that depressed patients used TRBV05-01 (Vbeta 5.1) more than controls did, with a one-tailed test giving p = 0.040. In the sequencing data, TRBV25-01 and TRBV02-01 usage matched the flow-cytometry pattern but was not statistically significant. In every sequenced subject, all of the top five TRBV05-01 clones were private clones. Because of strict matching and exclusion criteria, the study sample was comparatively small, which limits how generalizable the findings are. The sequencing comparisons used one-tailed planned tests on only three preselected Vbeta families.

Each depressed patient was pairwise matched to a non-depressed control for sex, age, current smoking status and body mass index. All participants were of European descent. Patients had a DSM-IV diagnosis of major depressive disorder with a Hamilton Rating Scale for Depression score of at least 18. Patients had been free of any psychiatric medication, including antidepressants, for at least 8 weeks before enrollment. Among patients, depression severity was moderate to severe. Participants were excluded if they had major medical conditions, Axis I/II comorbidities, regular medication or illicit drug use, or weekly alcohol intake above 100 g. Around 32 ml of peripheral blood was collected into EDTA tubes from each participant. CD4+ T cells were purified from thawed PBMCs by magnetic negative selection with the BD IMag Human CD4 T Lymphocyte Enrichment Set. Flow cytometry confirmed that the CD4+ enrichment method typically gave approximately 96% purity. TCRbeta sequencing was performed on a subgroup of roughly five case-control pairs selected blind to chemokine receptor expression and flow-cytometric repertoire skewing results. Every blood sample was taken in the morning at 8:00 a.m., and Ficoll-Hypaque gradient centrifugation was used to isolate PBMCs. PBMCs were cryopreserved by gradual cooling to -80°C and stored in liquid nitrogen until assayed.

The Qiagen DNeasy Blood and Tissue Kit was used to extract total genomic DNA from the purified CD4+ T cells. Following immunoSEQ immunosequencing protocols, the TCRbeta CDR3 region, as defined by IMGT, was amplified and sequenced. The source study handled its data this way. Raw sequence data were preprocessed by the immunoSEQ service for PCR and sequencing error correction. The sequence data were loaded into the immunoSEQ Analyzer and then analyzed further using VDJtools v1.0.7. The paired Wilcoxon signed-rank test was applied to assess differences between patients and controls. Sourced from immuneACCESS, this table was stored by TCRdb with only in-frame sequences that have V and J called. A share of the clones is absent; for the studies checked, an unresolved V gene accounts for under half, and the remainder has no known explanation. V, J and clone size are those of that table, while D and trimming were read from the DNA. This sample comprises some 13,000 clones, around 90% of them detected only once. The ten largest clonotypes hold more than 1.5% of the sample.

Turning to this clone: There is no known antigen for this receptor. The input lacks base qualities; no much larger clone sits a single base away.

Deletion took 5 bases off V and 5 bases off J, with a span of 9 bases between the germline ends. From the cysteine through the phenylalanine, the CDR3 covers 13 amino acids. Of the read, only the CDR3 DNA is kept; its 39 bases are in frame from base 1. CDR1 and CDR2 (SGHTA, FQGNSA) derive from the germline V gene. Input material: CD4+ T cells from PBMCs. This sequence was found in a woman under 40 with major depressive disorder. This chain joins TRBV7-2 to TRBJ2-2; the D gene cannot be resolved reliably. The CDR3 sequence is CASSPRQTGELFF. The nucleotide sequence is TGTGCCAGCAGCCCGAGACAAACCGGGGAGCTGTTTTTT.